The present TCR beta chain was sequenced within a study of OX40 agonist ivuxolimab in advanced cancers. The CDR3 length is 15 residues. Germline CDR1 is LGHNA and CDR2 is YSLEER. The V end was cut by 0 bases, the J end by 1 base, with 9 bases between. Here immunoSEQ multiplex PCR was the method, and the copy in TCRdb shows in-frame clones only, minus some. The table lists tens of thousands of clones, 85% to 95% of them singletons. This chain uses TRBV4-3 with TRBJ2-5; D is perhaps TRBD1 (5 bases). This sequence was found in an adult with an advanced solid tumor such as melanoma, head and neck, liver or kidney cancer. The specimen comprised CD4+ or CD8+ T cells sorted from blood, sampled in a trial of the OX40 agonist ivuxolimab. The CDR3 protein is CASSQERTFQETQYF. The CDR3 DNA follows: TGCGCCAGCAGCCAAGAAAGGACATTCCAAGAGACCCAGTACTTC.